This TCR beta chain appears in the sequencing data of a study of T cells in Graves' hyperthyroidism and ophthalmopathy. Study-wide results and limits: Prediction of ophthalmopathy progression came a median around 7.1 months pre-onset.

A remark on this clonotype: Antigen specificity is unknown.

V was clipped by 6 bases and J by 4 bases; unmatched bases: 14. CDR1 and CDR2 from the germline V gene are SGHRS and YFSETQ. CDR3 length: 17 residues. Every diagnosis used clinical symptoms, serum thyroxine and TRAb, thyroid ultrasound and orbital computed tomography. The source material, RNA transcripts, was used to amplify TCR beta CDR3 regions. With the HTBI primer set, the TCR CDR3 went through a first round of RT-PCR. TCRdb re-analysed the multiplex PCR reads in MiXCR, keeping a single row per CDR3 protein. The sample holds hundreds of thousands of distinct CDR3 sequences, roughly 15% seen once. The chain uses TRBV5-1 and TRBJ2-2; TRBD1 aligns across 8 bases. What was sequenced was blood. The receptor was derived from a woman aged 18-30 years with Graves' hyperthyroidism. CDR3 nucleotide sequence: TGCGCCAGCACCCTTCTCTCCGACAGGGGTCCCACCGGGGAGCTGTTTTTT. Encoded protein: CASTLLSDRGPTGELFF.